This paragraph reports one T cell receptor (beta chain). This clonotype was observed many times. No antigen is known for it. Within one base of it there is no much larger clone, and no base qualities were kept. For repertoire sequencing, TCR beta CDR3 regions were amplified from RNA transcripts. The first round of RT-PCR was done with HTBI primers and the Qiagen OneStep RT-PCR kit, and was followed by a second round of multiplex PCR, then size selection and purification. Libraries were sequenced on an Illumina HiSeq2000 using paired-end 100 bp reads. The original methods were these. SOAPnuke was used to process the reads, throwing out any read that had adapters, had uncalled bases, had a mean Phred below 15, or lacked an exact constant-primer or identifier match. High-quality paired reads were merged with COPE v1.2.5. Each unique nucleotide sequence was defined as a clonotype, and clonotypes were aligned to IMGT TRB V, D and J references with MiTCR v1.1. The analysis was limited to V-J combinations with a frequency above 0.0001, which together covered 99.2% of repertoires. For each V-J combination, a TCR clonal expansion and chaos score was defined as F50 clonal expansion divided by the chaos observed in the TCRdist matrix. Welch's t-statistics and random forest were used to narrow the features down to around twelve V-J combinations, which were then fed into a naive Bayes classifier. Thyroid-blood repertoire similarity was quantified with the Morisita-Horn index. The raw public reads went through TCRdb reprocessing: fastp at Q25, MiXCR clone calling, in-frame beta chains kept. Each record represents a unique CDR3 protein, reported with the most common genes and DNA among its rows. The V and J calls come from TCRdb's annotation, not from the publication. For this sample the table gives a few hundred thousand distinct CDR3 sequences, of which 17% were detected only once. The leading ten clones occupy roughly 2.4% of the sample.

A patient counted as having stable hyperthyroidism if there was no progression to ophthalmopathy within 18 months of follow-up. Patients with hyperthyroidism were aged 18 to 65 years, had been newly diagnosed, and had a disease duration of less than 2 months. Patients with other autoimmune diseases, uncontrolled infections, pregnancy or lactation were excluded from the study. Clinical symptoms, serum thyroxine, TRAb, thyroid ultrasound and orbital computed tomography were used for diagnosis. PBMCs were isolated from about 10 ml of fresh peripheral blood by Ficoll-Paque density gradient centrifugation. Total RNA was extracted with Trizol reagent and quality-checked on an Agilent 2100 Bioanalyzer. This specimen belongs to a study of Graves' ophthalmopathy and Graves' hyperthyroidism (dated by TCRdb to the late 2010s). Regarding the study in general: Peripheral blood was collected at initial diagnosis, prior to any treatment. The independent validation cohort included under 20 hyperthyroidism patients plus 17 patients who later progressed from hyperthyroidism to ophthalmopathy. To explore V-J signatures distinguishing ophthalmopathy from hyperthyroidism, a discovery set of under 110 patients (roughly 44 ophthalmopathy, some 57 stable hyperthyroidism) was enrolled. The study used TCR beta repertoire signatures to distinguish Graves' ophthalmopathy from Graves' hyperthyroidism and to predict progression to ophthalmopathy. Following sample collection, hyperthyroidism patients were given methimazole at a starting dose of 30 mg daily, and ophthalmopathy patients were given high-dose intravenous methylprednisolone. In over 5 hyperthyroidism patients, the T-cell repertoire of thyroid tissue was compared with the T-cell repertoire of blood. In total, approximately 130 blood samples were TCR-sequenced: under 45 ophthalmopathy, some 75 hyperthyroidism and roughly 17 hyperthyroidism-to-ophthalmopathy patients.

What the study reported, not specific to this receptor: Ophthalmopathy was separated from stable hyperthyroidism by the 13-signature model with 87.88% sensitivity and about 83% specificity in cross-validation and with 80%/75% in the test set. Sample size was not predetermined statistically, and investigators were not blinded to group allocation. In validation, the model predicted ophthalmopathy progression with about 64% sensitivity and 72.22% specificity; some 13 predicted patients were CT-confirmed with GO in a median of around 6 months. Most of the expanded thyroid clonotypes with a frequency above 0.001 were also detected in blood, and it was suggested that the thyroid immune response may be reflected by blood repertoires.

The trim is 3 bases for V and 4 bases for J, with a gap of 7 bases between the germline ends. From the germline V gene, CDR1 is SGDLS and CDR2 is YYNGEE. Spanning cysteine to phenylalanine, the CDR3 consists of 13 amino acids. Only the CDR3 region is kept as DNA, spanning 39 bases read in frame from base 1. The TCR originated in an adult woman with stable Graves' hyperthyroidism. Material for sequencing was peripheral blood. The chain is encoded by TRBV9 joined to TRBJ2-2; too little of a D gene remains to name it. Here the CDR3 is given as CASSDPGTGELFF. In nucleotides, the sequence is TGTGCCAGCAGCGACCCCGGCACCGGGGAGCTGTTTTTT.